This T cell receptor (beta chain) was identified in a study of beta chain features in type 1 diabetes. Across the whole study: Cells sorted and examined across all samples totaled almost 110 million. Study findings and constraints: PCR might preferentially amplify shorter templates, equally in patients and controls. All four CD4+ subsets of Type 1 diabetes patients contained TCRB CDR3s that were moderately but significantly shorter. Reduced insertions and increased deletions marked VDJ junctions in type 1 diabetes patients.

With respect to this clone: Its specificity is unknown.

The CDR3 length is 14 residues. Per germline, CDR1 LNHNV and CDR2 YYDKDF (reference sequence). V was shortened by 6 bases and J by 3 bases, with 15 bases between the two germline ends. Expressed TCRB transcripts got sequenced, as all isolated RNA was reverse transcribed. TCRdb's copy holds only in-frame clones and misses some; the assay was immunoSEQ multiplex PCR. The sample carries 390,000 or so clones, about 15% recorded once. This chain uses TRBV15 with TRBJ2-7, with a tentative D call TRBD1 (6 bases). The sequence was obtained from a young man in good health. Sequenced: naive CD4+ T cells from blood. In nucleotides, the CDR3 is TGTGCCACCAGTCCGGGGACAAGGGACTACGAGCAGTACTTC. Encoded protein: CATSPGTRDYEQYF.